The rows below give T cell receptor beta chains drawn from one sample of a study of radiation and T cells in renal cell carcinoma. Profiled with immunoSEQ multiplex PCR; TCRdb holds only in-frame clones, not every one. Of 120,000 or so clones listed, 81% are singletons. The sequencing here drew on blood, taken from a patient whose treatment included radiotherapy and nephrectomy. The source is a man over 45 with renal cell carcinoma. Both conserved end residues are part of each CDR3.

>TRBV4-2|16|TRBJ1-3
CASSQDLVGSGNTIYF
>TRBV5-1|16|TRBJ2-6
CASSDGQFSGANVLTF
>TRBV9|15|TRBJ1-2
CASSVGLDGNYGYTF
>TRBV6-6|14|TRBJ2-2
CASSIPYRTGELFF
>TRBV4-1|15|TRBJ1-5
CASSQVGLQPQPQHF
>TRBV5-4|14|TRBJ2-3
CASSLTGSTDTQYF
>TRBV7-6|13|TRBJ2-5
CASSLAYRETQYF
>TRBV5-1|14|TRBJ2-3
CASLRGGSTDTQYF
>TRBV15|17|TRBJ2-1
CATSPTPSGSRYNEQFF
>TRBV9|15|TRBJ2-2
CASSVGSANTGELFF
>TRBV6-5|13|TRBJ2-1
CASSYVRWDEQFF
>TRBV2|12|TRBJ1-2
CASRPDRYGYTF
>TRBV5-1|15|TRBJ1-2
CASSLAGTGPHGYTF
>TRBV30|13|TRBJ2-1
CAWELDMGYEQFF
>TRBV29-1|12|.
CSVVKETYEQYF
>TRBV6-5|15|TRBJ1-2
CASRPPDRPNYGYTF
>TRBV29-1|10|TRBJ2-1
CSGGGNEQFF
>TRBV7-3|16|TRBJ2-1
CASSLSRTGGKNEQFF
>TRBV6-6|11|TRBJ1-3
CASSDTGTRSF
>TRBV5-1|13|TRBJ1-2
CASSLVAPGGYTF
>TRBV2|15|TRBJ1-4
CASSWAGQGNEKLFF
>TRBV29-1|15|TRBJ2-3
CSVVGSSTSTDTQYF
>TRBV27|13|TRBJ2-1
CASSTTGIHEQFF
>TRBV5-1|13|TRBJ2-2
CASSLDGTGELFF
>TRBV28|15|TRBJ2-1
CASSLSSGFYNEQFF
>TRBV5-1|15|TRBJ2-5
CASRFVGASGETQYF
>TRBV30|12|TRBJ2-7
CAWSLTRYEQYF
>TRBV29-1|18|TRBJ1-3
CSVAENRDFSFSGNTIYF
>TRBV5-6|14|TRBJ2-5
CASSLGTAGETQYF